The clone carrying this T cell receptor (beta chain) showed up just a few times. The target antigen is unknown. Per the germline V gene, CDR1 is SGHTA and CDR2 is FQGNSA. The ends lost 5 bases at V and 7 bases at J; junction bases unmatched: 11. The CDR3 is made up of 14 amino acids. While the first cohort had 600 to 800 subjects, the donors belonged to the separate validation cohort of roughly 130 subjects. The data are from a study of cytomegalovirus exposure and HLA in healthy donors. Findings and limits, study-wide: Rarity held for most TCR sequences, but there were some public TCRs that occurred in many donors. The listing of roughly 160 TCR beta chains classed them as cytomegalovirus-associated. Diagnosis of cytomegalovirus status made by the classifier reportedly showed high specificity and sensitivity.

The table came from immunoSEQ multiplex PCR; TCRdb's copy has only in-frame clones and leaves some out. This sample has 120,000 or so clones, with around 88% found just once. The TCR comes from a man between 18 and 29 years old in good health and CMV-seronegative. Specimen: PBMCs. The genes are TRBV7-2 and TRBJ2-7; 7 bases fit TRBD1. Here the CDR3 DNA reads TGTGCCAGCAGCGCCGGACAGGATACGTATGAGCAGTACTTC. Translating it yields CASSAGQDTYEQYF. The variable domain in full, completed from reference TRBV7-2 and TRBJ2-7, reads GAGVSQSPSNKVTEKGKDVELRCDPISGHTALYWYRQSLGQGLEFLIYFQGNSAPDKSGLPSDRFSAERTGGSVSTLTIQRTQQEDSAVYLCASSAGQDTYEQYFGPGTRLTVT.